The present T cell receptor beta chain was sequenced within a study of T-cell reconstitution after alpha-beta-depleted transplantation in children. Findings and limits, study-wide: The origin of alpha-beta T cells about two months after transplant was reportedly several hundred expanded graft clones. Most T-cell counts and diversity one year after the transplant came from T cells that were newly produced. The high TCRbeta diversity at day 60 in some patients came from surviving recipient T cells and thymic progenitors.

Trimming at V came to 2 bases and at J to 4 bases, leaving 5 bases not matched to a gene. Germline assignment: CDR1 SGHDN and CDR2 FVKESK. This CDR3 has 16 residues. In the case of this clonotype: Antigen unknown.

Unique molecular identifiers were incorporated into the prepared TCRbeta library. TCRdb reanalysed the PCR reads using MiXCR and keeps one entry per CDR3 protein. The sample yields hundreds of thousands of distinct CDR3 sequences, less than 20% seen once. The V and J genes are TRBV14 and TRBJ2-1; 10 nucleotides align to TRBD2. The sequence was collected from a male patient between 10 and 17 years old who had a stem cell transplant for acute lymphoblastic leukemia, so the T cells may come from the graft donor. The input for sequencing was PBMCs, mostly from graft donor cells, taken 360 days after TCRalphabeta/CD19-depleted stem cell transplant. CDR3 sequence (DNA): TGTGCCAGCAGCCAATACCCGGGACTAGCGTACAATGAGCAGTTCTTC. It translates to CASSQYPGLAYNEQFF.